Below are 20 T cell receptor beta chains sequenced from a single sample in a study of cytomegalovirus exposure and HLA in healthy donors. PCR employed 60 Vbeta and 13 Jbeta primers. Libraries were prepared by immunoSEQ multiplex PCR; TCRdb keeps only in-frame clonotypes and omits some of them. The data contain about 190,000 clones, 84% of them singletons. The sequenced sample consisted of PBMCs. These receptors originate from a woman aged 45-60 years in good health and CMV-seropositive.

The V call is TRBV27, the J call TRBJ1-6; a possible D gene is TRBD1 (5 bases). CDR1 is MNHEY, CDR2 SMNVEV, per germline (reference sequence). The CDR3 sequence is 14 residues long. Trimming shortened V by 6 bases and J by 13 bases, and 19 bases separated the two germline ends. CDR3 residues: CASRSDSRLFPLHF. CDR3 coding DNA: TGTGCCAGCAGGTCCGACAGCCGTCTTTTCCCCCTCCACTTT.

The rearrangement uses TRBV7-9 and TRBJ2-7; weak D call: TRBD1 (6 bases). Trimming pared 5 bases from V and 4 bases from J, leaving 24 bases between. CDR3 length: 17 amino acids. Germline V gene data show CDR1 as SEHNR and CDR2 as FQNEAQ (reference sequence). The CDR3 nucleotides read TGTGCCAGCAGCCAGGACAACAGGGTTTTTTGGAGTTACGAGCAGTACTTC. As protein: CASSQDNRVFWSYEQYF.

The chain employs TRBV30 and TRBJ2-3, with a weak D call TRBD2 (6 bases). V was pared by 3 bases and J by 0 bases, with 13 bases between. Germline values: CDR1 GTSNPN, CDR2 SVGIG (reference sequence). There are 15 residues in the CDR3. This CDR3 reads CAWSALAASTDTQYF. The CDR3 region has the DNA TGTGCCTGGAGCGCCTTAGCGGCTAGCACAGATACGCAGTATTTT.

V gene TRBV6-1 combines with J gene TRBJ1-6, with D tentatively TRBD1 (5 bases). Germline assignment: CDR1 MNHNS and CDR2 SASEGT. V dropped 3 bases and J dropped 7 bases, with 13 bases sitting between them. The CDR3 extends over 15 amino acids. This CDR3 reads CASSDFRGENSPLHF. In DNA, the CDR3 is TGTGCCAGCAGTGATTTTCGGGGGGAGAATTCACCCCTCCACTTT.

The chain has TRBV6-6 and TRBJ2-7; tentative D call: TRBD1 (6 bases). Germline CDR1 reads MNHNY; CDR2 reads SVGAGI (reference sequence). Trimming cost V 5 bases and J 4 bases, with 15 bases left between them. The CDR3 sequence is 14 residues long. CDR3 nucleotide sequence: TGTGCCAGCAGTCCCGGGACACGAGATTACGAGCAGTACTTC. It encodes CASSPGTRDYEQYF.

V and J are TRBV12-5 and TRBJ2-7; 7 nucleotides match TRBD1. CDR3 length: 15 amino acids. J gave up 0 bases and V 5 bases, and 7 bases lay outside the gene matches. The germline gives CDR1 LGHNT, CDR2 FRNRAP. The CDR3 spells CASGDRTGFSYEQYF. The CDR3 DNA follows: TGTGCTAGTGGTGACCGGACAGGCTTCTCCTACGAGCAGTACTTC.

The chain joins TRBV6-6 to TRBJ2-5; D is unclear. V gave up 6 bases and J gave up 2 bases, with 4 bases separating them. CDR3 length: 11 amino acids. Germline V gene sequence: CDR1 MNHNY, CDR2 SVGAGI (reference sequence). The CDR3: CASSRQETQYF. CDR3 DNA sequence: TGTGCCAGCAGCAGACAAGAGACCCAGTACTTC.

The chain combines TRBV7-2 with TRBJ1-5; 10 bases agree with TRBD1. This CDR3 spans 15 amino acids. Germline V gene lookup returns CDR1 SGHTA and CDR2 FQGNSA. The trim removed 5 bases at V and 3 bases at J, leaving 4 bases unmatched. CDR3 sequence reads: CASSVTGGYNQPQHF. In DNA, the CDR3 is TGTGCCAGCAGCGTGACAGGGGGCTACAATCAGCCCCAGCATTTT.

J is TRBJ1-4 and V is TRBV4-1; weak D call: TRBD1 (5 bases). Between the trimmed V and J ends, which lost 3 bases and 2 bases, there was a span of 10 bases. Germline V gene sequence: CDR1 MGHRA, CDR2 YSYEKL. The CDR3 sequence is 15 residues long. CDR3 bases: TGCGCCAGCAGCCACTTGGGGGGGACTAATGAAAAACTGTTTTTT. Translation gives CASSHLGGTNEKLFF.

The chain uses TRBV4-1 and TRBJ2-3, with TRBD1 matching 8 bases. CDR1 is MGHRA, CDR2 YSYEKL, per germline. The CDR3 extends over 16 amino acids. The J segment lost 3 bases and the V segment lost 2 bases, leaving 7 bases of the junction unmatched. Here the CDR3 reads CASSQPGQGATDTQYF. The CDR3 DNA follows: TGCGCCAGCAGCCAACCGGGGCAGGGGGCTACAGATACGCAGTATTTT.

The chain carries TRBV7-9 and TRBJ2-1; D call uncertain. This CDR3 spans 14 amino acids. Germline-derived CDR1 and CDR2 are SEHNR and FQNEAQ (reference sequence). V lost 1 base and J lost 9, with 13 bases in between. In nucleotides, the CDR3 is TGTGCCAGCAGCTTAGTCCCTACCCTCGGTGAGCAGTTCTTC. Amino acids: CASSLVPTLGEQFF.

The chain links TRBV6-1 to TRBJ2-7, with D perhaps matching TRBD2 (7 bases). Between the trimmed V and J ends, which lost 10 bases and 6 bases, there was a span of 16 bases. The CDR3 sequence is 12 residues long. Germline assignment: CDR1 MNHNS and CDR2 SASEGT. DNA for the CDR3: TGTGCCACTCAGGTTGGGGGGGCCGAGCAGTACTTC. Protein sequence: CATQVGGAEQYF.

This clone was detected once. This sequence joins TRBV10-2 and TRBJ2-1; perhaps TRBD2 as D (7 bases). Trimming left V 3 bases short and J 9 bases short, with 15 bases between. CDR1 is WSHSY and CDR2 is SAAADI in the germline V gene. The CDR3 has 14 amino acids. CDR3 residues: CASSEGRGKGEQFF. CDR3 DNA sequence: TGCGCCAGCAGTGAAGGGAGGGGGAAAGGTGAGCAGTTCTTC.

The rearrangement uses TRBV6-1 and TRBJ1-1; D unresolved. The CDR3 length is 13 residues. V was clipped by 6 bases and J by 0 bases, with 8 bases between them. Per the germline V gene, CDR1 is MNHNS and CDR2 is SASEGT. The CDR3 is CASSLMLNTEAFF. In DNA form, the CDR3 reads TGTGCCAGCAGCCTTATGTTGAACACTGAAGCTTTCTTT.

The gene calls are TRBV2 and TRBJ2-3; 10 bases fit TRBD1. There are 14 residues in the CDR3. Looked up from germline, CDR1 is SNHLY and CDR2 is FYNNEI. Germline trimming cut 11 bases from V and 6 bases from J; bases unmatched to any gene: 11. The CDR3 sequence is CAGDRTGGLDTQYF. In nucleotides, the CDR3 is TGTGCCGGTGATCGGACAGGGGGACTGGATACGCAGTATTTT.

The V gene is TRBV6-1, the J gene TRBJ1-3; D remains ambiguous. Trimming shortened V by 2 bases and J by 8 bases, and 7 bases separated the two germline ends. CDR1 is MNHNS and CDR2 is SASEGT in the germline V gene. This CDR3 comprises 12 residues. CDR3 DNA sequence: TGTGCCAGCAGTGAATATAGAGACACCATATATTTT. As protein: CASSEYRDTIYF.

V and J are TRBV21-1 and TRBJ1-6; no check of the table's D call, TRBD1, against the DNA was made. TRBV21-1 is a pseudogene segment. This CDR3 has 17 amino acids. CDR3 coding DNA: TGTGCCAGCAGCAAAGTACAGGGTAAGGCCCCGGGTTCACCCCTCCACTTT. Protein: CASSKVQGKAPGSPLHF.

This clone has a single count. V usage is TRBV7-2 and J usage is TRBJ1-1; tentatively, D is TRBD1 (6 bases). CDR3 length: 14 residues. Germline V CDR1 and CDR2: SGHTA, FQGNSA. Trimming pared 5 bases from V and 4 bases from J, leaving 14 bases between. In nucleotides, the CDR3 is TGTGCCAGCAGCCCCCTCGTGGGGGCCACTGAAGCTTTCTTT. Translated: CASSPLVGATEAFF.

This clone occurred once. This rearrangement joins TRBV7-9 to TRBJ2-2; TRBD1 matches at 11 bases. After removal of 10 bases from V and 3 bases from J, the junction contained 1 base not matched to a gene. This CDR3 comprises 13 residues. Germline CDR1 is SEHNR and CDR2 is FQNEAQ (reference sequence). For the CDR3, the DNA is TGTGCCACGGGACAGGGGGACACCGGGGAGCTGTTTTTT. This translates into CATGQGDTGELFF.

V and J are TRBV5-5 and TRBJ1-1, with TRBD1 matching over 7 bases. Trimming cost V 4 bases and J 12 bases; bases outside gene matches: 9. The CDR3 runs to 12 residues. Germline assignment: CDR1 SGHKS and CDR2 YYEKEE (reference sequence). The CDR3, as DNA: TGTGCCAGCAGCACTTCCGGGACAGCATCTTTCTTT. Its protein is CASSTSGTASFF.